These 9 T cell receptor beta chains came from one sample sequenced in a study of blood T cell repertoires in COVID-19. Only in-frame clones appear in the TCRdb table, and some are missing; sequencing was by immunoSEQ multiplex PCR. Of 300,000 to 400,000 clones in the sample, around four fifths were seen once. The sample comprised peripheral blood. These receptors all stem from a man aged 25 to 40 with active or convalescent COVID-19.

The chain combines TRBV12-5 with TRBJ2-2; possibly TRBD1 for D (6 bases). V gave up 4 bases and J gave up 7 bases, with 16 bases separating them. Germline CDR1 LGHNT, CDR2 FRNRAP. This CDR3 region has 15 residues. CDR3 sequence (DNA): TGTGCTAGTGGTTCCCCGCTCACAGGGCGCGGGGAGCTGTTTTTT. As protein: CASGSPLTGRGELFF.

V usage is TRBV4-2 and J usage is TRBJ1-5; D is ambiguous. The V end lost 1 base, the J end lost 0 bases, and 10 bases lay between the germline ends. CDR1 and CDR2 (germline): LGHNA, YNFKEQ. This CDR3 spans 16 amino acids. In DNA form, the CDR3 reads TGTGCCAGCAGCCAAGGTCCCGGGTATAGCAATCAGCCCCAGCATTTT. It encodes CASSQGPGYSNQPQHF.

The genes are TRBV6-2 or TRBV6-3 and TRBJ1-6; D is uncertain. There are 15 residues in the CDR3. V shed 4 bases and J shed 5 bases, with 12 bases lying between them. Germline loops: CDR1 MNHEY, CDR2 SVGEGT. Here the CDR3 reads CASSSSLSDNSPLHF. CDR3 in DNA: TGTGCCAGCAGTTCTTCTCTTTCGGATAATTCACCCCTCCACTTT.

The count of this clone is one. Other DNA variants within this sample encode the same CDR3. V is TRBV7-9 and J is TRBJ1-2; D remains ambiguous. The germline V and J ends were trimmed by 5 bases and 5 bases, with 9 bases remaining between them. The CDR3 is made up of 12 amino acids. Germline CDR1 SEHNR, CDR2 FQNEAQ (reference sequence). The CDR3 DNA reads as TGTGCCAGCAGCCCCACGGGGTATGGCTACACCTTC. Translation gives CASSPTGYGYTF.

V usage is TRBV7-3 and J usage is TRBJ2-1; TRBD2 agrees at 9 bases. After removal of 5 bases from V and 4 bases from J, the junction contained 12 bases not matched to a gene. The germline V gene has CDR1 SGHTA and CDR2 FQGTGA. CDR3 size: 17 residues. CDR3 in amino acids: CASSRLSLAGQYNEQFF. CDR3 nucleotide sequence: TGTGCCAGCAGCCGGTTGTCGCTAGCGGGGCAGTACAATGAGCAGTTCTTC.

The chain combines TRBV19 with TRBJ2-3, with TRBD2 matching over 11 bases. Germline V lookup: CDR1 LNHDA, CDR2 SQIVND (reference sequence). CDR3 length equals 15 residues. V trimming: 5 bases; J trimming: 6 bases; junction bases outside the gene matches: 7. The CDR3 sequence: CASSPRLAGRDTQYF. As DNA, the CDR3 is TGTGCCAGTAGTCCGCGACTAGCGGGAAGGGATACGCAGTATTTT.

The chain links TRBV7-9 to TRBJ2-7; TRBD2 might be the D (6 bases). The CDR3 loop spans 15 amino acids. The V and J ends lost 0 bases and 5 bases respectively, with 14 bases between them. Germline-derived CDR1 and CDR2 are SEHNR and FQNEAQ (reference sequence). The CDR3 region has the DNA TGTGCCAGCAGCTTAGCGGCGACTAGTAGCGACGAGCAGTACTTC. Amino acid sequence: CASSLAATSSDEQYF.

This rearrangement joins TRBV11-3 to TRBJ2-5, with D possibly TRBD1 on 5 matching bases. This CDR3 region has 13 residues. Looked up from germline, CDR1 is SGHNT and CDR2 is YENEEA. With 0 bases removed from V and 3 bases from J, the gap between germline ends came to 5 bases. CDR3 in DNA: TGTGCCAGCAGCTTAGAACAGGAAGAGACCCAGTACTTC. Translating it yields CASSLEQEETQYF.

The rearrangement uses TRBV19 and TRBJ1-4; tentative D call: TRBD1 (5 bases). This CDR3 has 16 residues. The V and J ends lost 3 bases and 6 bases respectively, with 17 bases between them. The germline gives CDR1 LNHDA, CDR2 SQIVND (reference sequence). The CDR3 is CASSIAGYRGDEKLFF. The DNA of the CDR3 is TGTGCCAGTAGTATCGCAGGGTACCGGGGGGATGAAAAACTGTTTTTT.